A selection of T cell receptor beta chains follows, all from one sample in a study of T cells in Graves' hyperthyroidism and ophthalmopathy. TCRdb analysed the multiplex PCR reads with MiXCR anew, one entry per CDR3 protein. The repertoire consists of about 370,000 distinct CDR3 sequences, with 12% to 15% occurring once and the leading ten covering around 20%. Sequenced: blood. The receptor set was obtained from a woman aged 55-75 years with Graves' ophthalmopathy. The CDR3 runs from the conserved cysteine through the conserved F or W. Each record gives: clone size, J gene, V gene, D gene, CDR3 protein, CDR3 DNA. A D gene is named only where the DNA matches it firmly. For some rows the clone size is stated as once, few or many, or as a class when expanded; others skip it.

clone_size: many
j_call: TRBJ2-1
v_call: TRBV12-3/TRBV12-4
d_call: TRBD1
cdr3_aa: CASTIGQGAYNEQFF
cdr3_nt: TGTGCCAGCACCATAGGACAGGGGGCTTACAATGAGCAGTTCTTC

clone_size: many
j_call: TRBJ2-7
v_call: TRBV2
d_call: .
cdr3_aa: CASSEQRVPNYEQYF
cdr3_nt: TGTGCCAGCAGTGAACAACGGGTCCCGAACTACGAGCAGTACTTC

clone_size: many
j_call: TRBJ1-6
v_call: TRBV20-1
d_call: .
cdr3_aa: CSASFATVNSPLHF
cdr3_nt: TGCAGTGCTAGTTTCGCGACGGTGAATTCACCCCTCCACTTT

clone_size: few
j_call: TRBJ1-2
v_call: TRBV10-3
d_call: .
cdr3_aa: CASSLGTEYGYTF
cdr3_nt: TGTGCCAGCAGTTTAGGGACGGAGTATGGCTACACCTTC

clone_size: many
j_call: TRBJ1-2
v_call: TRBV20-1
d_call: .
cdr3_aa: CSAEGGYGYTF
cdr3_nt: TGCAGTGCTGAGGGGGGATATGGCTACACCTTC

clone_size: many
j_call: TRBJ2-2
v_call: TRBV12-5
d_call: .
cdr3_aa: CASGLLTDRMAGELFF
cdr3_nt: TGTGCTAGTGGTTTGCTGACGGACAGAATGGCCGGGGAGCTGTTTTTT

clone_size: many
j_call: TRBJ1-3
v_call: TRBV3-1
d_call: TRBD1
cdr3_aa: CASSIQGEHTIYF
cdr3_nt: TGTGCCAGCAGCATACAGGGGGAGCACACCATATATTTT

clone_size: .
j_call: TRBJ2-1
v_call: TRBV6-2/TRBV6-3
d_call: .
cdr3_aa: CASSYFPGGTEQFF
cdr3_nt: TGTGCCAGCAGTTACTTCCCTGGCGGGACTGAGCAGTTCTTC

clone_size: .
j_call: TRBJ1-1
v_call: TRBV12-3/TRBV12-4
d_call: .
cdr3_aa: CASKWTTGRNTEAFF
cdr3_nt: TGTGCCAGCAAGTGGACAACTGGGCGGAACACTGAAGCTTTCTTT

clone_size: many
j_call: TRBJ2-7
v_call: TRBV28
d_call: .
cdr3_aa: CASSKDLSSYEQYF
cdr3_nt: TGTGCCAGCAGTAAGGACCTAAGCTCCTACGAGCAGTACTTC

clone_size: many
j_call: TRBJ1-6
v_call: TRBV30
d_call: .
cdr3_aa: CAWGRKSGNSPLHF
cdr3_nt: TGTGCCTGGGGTAGGAAGAGCGGAAATTCACCCCTCCACTTT

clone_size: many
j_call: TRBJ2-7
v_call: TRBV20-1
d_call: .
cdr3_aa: CSANNRIYEQYF
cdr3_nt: TGCAGTGCGAATAACAGAATCTACGAGCAGTACTTC

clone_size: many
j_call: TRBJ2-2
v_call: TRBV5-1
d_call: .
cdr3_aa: CASSPRVGTGELFF
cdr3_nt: TGCGCCAGCAGCCCCCGGGTAGGCACCGGGGAGCTGTTTTTT

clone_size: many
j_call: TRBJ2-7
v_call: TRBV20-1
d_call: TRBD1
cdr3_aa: CSALRDRGLEQYF
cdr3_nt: TGCAGTGCTCTCCGGGACAGGGGACTCGAGCAGTACTTC

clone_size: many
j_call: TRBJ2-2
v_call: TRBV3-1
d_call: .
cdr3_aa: CASSRIVTGELFF
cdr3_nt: TGTGCCAGCAGCCGGATTGTCACCGGGGAGCTGTTTTTT

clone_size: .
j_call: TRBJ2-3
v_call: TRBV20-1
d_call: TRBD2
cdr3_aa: CSTPGLAGGLNTQYF
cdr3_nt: TGCAGTACACCGGGACTAGCGGGAGGACTTAATACGCAGTATTTT

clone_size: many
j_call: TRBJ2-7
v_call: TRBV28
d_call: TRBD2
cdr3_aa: CASRPGLALHEQYF
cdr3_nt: TGTGCCAGCAGACCGGGACTAGCGCTTCACGAGCAGTACTTC

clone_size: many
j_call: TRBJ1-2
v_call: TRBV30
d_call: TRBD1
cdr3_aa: CAWSAGTGGVYGYTF
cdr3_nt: TGTGCCTGGAGTGCCGGGACAGGGGGTGTCTATGGCTACACCTTC